One and the same sample provided the 17 T cell receptor beta chains below, sequenced in a study of blood T cell repertoires in COVID-19. Assay: immunoSEQ multiplex PCR; the TCRdb copy retains only in-frame clones and omits some. Among about 350,000 clones listed, about 88% were seen once. Sequenced material: PBMCs or T cells enriched from blood (not recorded which). These receptors were taken from a woman in her 30s who had been exposed to COVID-19.

This chain uses TRBV19 with TRBJ2-5, with 10 bases lining up with TRBD1. There are 15 residues in the CDR3. Germline V gives CDR1 LNHDA, CDR2 SQIVND (reference sequence). Unmatched junction bases numbered 5, after V lost 5 bases and J lost 2 bases. The CDR3 nucleotides read TGTGCCAGTAGTCATAGGGACAGGGGACAAGAGACCCAGTACTTC. As protein: CASSHRDRGQETQYF.

The J gene is TRBJ2-1, the V gene TRBV18, with D possibly TRBD2 on 5 matching bases. The V gene's germline CDR1 is KGHSH and CDR2 LQKENI. This CDR3 contains 15 residues. Trimming shortened V by 1 base and J by 5 bases, and 12 bases separated the two germline ends. The CDR3 DNA sequence: TGTGCCAGCTCACCACGAGGTACGGGAAACAATGAGCAGTTCTTC. As protein: CASSPRGTGNNEQFF.

V is TRBV18 and J is TRBJ2-7; a possible D gene is TRBD1 (6 bases). CDR3 size: 17 residues. The V gene's germline CDR1 is KGHSH and CDR2 LQKENI. The V gene lost 2 bases and the J gene lost 3 bases, with 20 bases spanning the gap. CDR3 residues: CASSPYIPTGKDYEQYF. As DNA, the CDR3 is TGTGCCAGCTCACCATATATCCCGACAGGAAAGGACTACGAGCAGTACTTC.

The CDR3, as DNA: TGTGCCACCCAACAAAGGACTAGCGGGTCCAATGAGCAGTTCTTC. This translates into CATQQRTSGSNEQFF. The rearrangement joins TRBV24-1 to TRBJ2-1, with 11 bases lining up with TRBD2. Germline V CDR1 and CDR2: KGHDR, SFDVKD. Trimming removed 9 bases from V and 6 bases from J; junction bases left unmatched: 9. This CDR3 is 15 amino acids long.

The chain joins TRBV5-4 to TRBJ1-4, with a weak D call TRBD1 (6 bases). The CDR3 has 13 residues. Germline V gives CDR1 SGHNT, CDR2 YYREEE (reference sequence). The germline V and J ends were trimmed by 6 bases and 8 bases, with 14 bases remaining between them. The CDR3 DNA follows: TGTGCCAGCACCCCACAGGGCGCGGAAAAACTGTTTTTT. It specifies CASTPQGAEKLFF.

This sequence joins TRBV28 and TRBJ1-2; 7 bases map to TRBD1. Germline CDR1 and CDR2: MDHEN and SYDVKM. With 4 bases clipped from V and 1 base from J, the junction kept 12 bases outside the gene matches. This CDR3 region has 17 residues. CDR3 bases: TGTGCCAGCAGTTCCCACGGACAGGACGGGGGTAACTATGGCTACACCTTC. Residues: CASSSHGQDGGNYGYTF.

The chain recombines TRBV3-1 (or the pseudogene TRBV3-2) with TRBJ2-7; the match to TRBD2 covers 7 bases. The germline V gene encodes CDR1 LGHDT and CDR2 YNNKEL (reference sequence). The V segment lost 4 bases and the J segment 3 bases; nucleotides outside the gene matches: 6. The CDR3 consists of 14 residues. In nucleotides, the CDR3 is TGTGCCAGCAGCCGAATAGCGGGTGACTACGAGCAGTACTTC. Its protein product is CASSRIAGDYEQYF.

This clone was observed a handful of times. The CDR3 loop reads CASSTTGTGLYGYTF. CDR3 coding DNA: TGTGCCAGCAGCACGACCGGAACAGGGCTCTATGGCTACACCTTC. The chain employs TRBV7-9 and TRBJ1-2, with TRBD1 as a possible D gene (6 bases). The CDR3 consists of 15 residues. CDR1 is SEHNR and CDR2 is FQNEAQ in the germline V gene (reference sequence). Deletions cut 5 bases from V and 4 bases from J, with 17 bases between.

The chain employs TRBV6-2 or TRBV6-3 and TRBJ1-2; D unclear. The length of the CDR3 is 18 residues. V dropped 1 base and J dropped 2 bases, with 20 bases sitting between them. Germline CDR1 is MNHEY and CDR2 is SVGEGT. In nucleotides, the CDR3 is TGTGCCAGCAGTTACTTACCTACTTCCACAGCGGGGAACTATGGCTACACCTTC. This sequence encodes CASSYLPTSTAGNYGYTF.

The chain links TRBV7-8 to TRBJ2-7; D is ambiguous. Germline assignment: CDR1 SGHVS and CDR2 FQNEAQ. This CDR3 spans 16 amino acids. Trimming stripped 2 bases from V and 6 bases from J, with 20 bases between. The CDR3 DNA follows: TGTGCCAGCAGCTTACCAGGCGCCCCCGCAGTCGGCGAGCAGTACTTC. Its protein product is CASSLPGAPAVGEQYF. Full variable domain (rest looked up from reference TRBV7-8 and TRBJ2-7): GAGVSQSPRYKVAKRGQDVALRCDPISGHVSLFWYQQALGQGPEFLTYFQNEAQLDKSGLPSDRFFAERPEGSVSTLKIQRTQQEDSAVYLCASSLPGAPAVGEQYFGPGTRLTVT.

CDR3 loop: CASTTGSNEQFF. The CDR3 nucleotides read TGTGCCAGCACCACAGGGTCCAATGAGCAGTTCTTC. This chain links TRBV21-1 with TRBJ2-1; the table assigns TRBD1, which was not confirmed against the DNA. TRBV21-1 is tagged as a pseudogene. The CDR3 sequence is 12 residues long.

The rearrangement uses TRBV28 and TRBJ2-5, with D perhaps TRBD2 (6 bases). There are 14 residues in the CDR3. Trimming removed 2 bases at V and 5 bases at J, with 12 bases between. CDR1 and CDR2 (germline): MDHEN, SYDVKM. The DNA of the CDR3 is TGTGCCAGCAGTTTAGGAGGGTTTATTGAGACCCAGTACTTC. Its translation: CASSLGGFIETQYF.

This clone was observed a handful of times. V usage is TRBV29-1 and J usage is TRBJ1-2; TRBD1 might be the D (6 bases). This CDR3 region has 11 residues. The germline V gene has CDR1 SQVTM and CDR2 ANQGSEA. V was shortened by 7 bases and J by 4 bases, with 10 bases between the two germline ends. The CDR3 region is CSAQQGYGYTF. The DNA for the CDR3 is TGCAGCGCCCAACAGGGCTATGGCTACACCTTC.

Points on this clone: Other DNA sequences of this sample code for an identical CDR3. The gene calls are TRBV24-1 and TRBJ1-5, with D unresolved. The CDR3 is 13 amino acids. From germline, CDR1 is KGHDR and CDR2 SFDVKD. The V gene lost 4 bases and the J gene lost 0 bases, with 3 bases spanning the gap. The CDR3 sequence is CATSDSSNQPQHF. The CDR3 DNA reads TGTGCCACCAGTGACAGTAGCAATCAGCCCCAGCATTTT.

This chain links TRBV12-3 or TRBV12-4 with TRBJ2-7; the D is unclear. Trimming stripped 4 bases from V and 0 bases from J, with 7 bases between. This CDR3 spans 13 amino acids. CDR3 protein: CASSSSDSYEQYF. Written as DNA, the CDR3 is TGTGCCAGCAGTTCTTCAGACTCCTACGAGCAGTACTTC.

This clone was recorded only once. This chain joins TRBV14 and TRBJ2-1; 9 positions match TRBD1. The J segment lost 7 bases and the V segment lost 1 base, leaving 5 bases of the junction unmatched. Germline V gives CDR1 SGHDN, CDR2 FVKESK. The CDR3 runs to 15 residues. In DNA, the CDR3 is TGTGCCAGCAGCCAAGTGGGACAGGGCTGGAATGAGCAGTTCTTC. Amino acids: CASSQVGQGWNEQFF.

This chain's CDR3 is CSASSRRGTGELFF. For the CDR3, the DNA is TGCAGTGCTAGTAGTCGTAGAGGCACCGGGGAGCTGTTTTTT. The rearrangement joins TRBV20-1 to TRBJ2-2; no firm D call. The CDR3 is 14 residues long. V was clipped by 3 bases and J by 4 bases, with 12 bases between them. Germline CDR1 is DFQATT and CDR2 is SNEGSKA (reference sequence).